Listed here are 11 T cell receptor beta chains from one sample, sequenced in a study of PD-1 blockade in classical Hodgkin lymphoma (dated by TCRdb to between 2020 and 2021). The library was produced with the immunoSEQ multiplex PCR assay. TCRdb provides this immuneACCESS table in a form limited to in-frame rearrangements. Some clones are lacking; in checked studies, under half of them reflect an unresolved V gene, and why the rest are absent is not known. The sample profile shows about 12,000 clones; around 75% of them were found once. Approximately 25% of the sample rests with the top ten. What this sample's time point label stands for: cycle 1 day 1 (C1D1), immediately before nivolumab initiation. Every trial patient had relapsed after autologous stem cell transplantation, and cohorts A, B and C differed in prior brentuximab vedotin exposure. Sequencing was performed on peripheral blood mononuclear cells (PBMCs), taken at baseline. Receptor source: a human donor with classical Hodgkin lymphoma.

In regard to this clone: The sample contains more than one DNA sequence encoding this CDR3. This chain links TRBV2 with TRBJ1-2; D is perhaps TRBD1 (6 bases). The CDR3 covers 14 residues. V was pared by 2 bases and J by 4 bases, with 11 bases between. Germline V gene data show CDR1 as SNHLY and CDR2 as FYNNEI. Written as DNA, the CDR3 is TGTGCCAGCAGTGAATCCCAGACAGGCTATGGCTACACCTTC. Amino acids: CASSESQTGYGYTF.

V is TRBV2 and J is TRBJ1-2; no firm D call. CDR1 and CDR2 from the germline V gene are SNHLY and FYNNEI. The CDR3 contains 14 residues. Between the trimmed V and J ends, which lost 4 bases and 1 base, there was a span of 10 bases. The CDR3 sequence: CASSAAQDNYGYTF. The CDR3 DNA reads TGTGCCAGCAGTGCTGCGCAGGATAACTATGGCTACACCTTC. The complete variable domain, with remaining parts taken from reference TRBV2 and TRBJ1-2, reads EPEVTQTPSHQVTQMGQEVILRCVPISNHLYFYWYRQILGQKVEFLVSFYNNEISEKSEIFDDQFSVERPDGSNFTLKIRSTKLEDSAMYFCASSAAQDNYGYTFGSGTRLTVV.

The chain uses TRBV4-1 and TRBJ2-3, with unresolved D. V dropped 1 base and J dropped 6 bases, with 8 bases sitting between them. Germline CDR1 MGHRA, CDR2 YSYEKL. This CDR3 is 13 amino acids long. The chain's CDR3 is CASSQVLSDTQYF. The CDR3 bases are TGCGCCAGCAGCCAAGTGTTGTCCGATACGCAGTATTTT.

The chain combines TRBV5-1 with TRBJ2-3; 9 nucleotides match TRBD2. The germline V gene encodes CDR1 SGHRS and CDR2 YFSETQ. The CDR3 is 17 amino acids. V gave up 0 bases and J gave up 3 bases; unmatched junction bases: 8. CDR3: CASSLGVAGAWTDTQYF. The CDR3, as DNA: TGCGCCAGCAGCTTGGGGGTAGCGGGAGCGTGGACAGATACGCAGTATTTT. Based on the CDR3 plus reference TRBV5-1 and TRBJ2-3, the full variable domain is KAGVTQTPRYLIKTRGQQVTLSCSPISGHRSVSWYQQTPGQGLQFLFEYFSETQRNKGNFPGRFSGRQFSNSRSEMNVSTLELGDSALYLCASSLGVAGAWTDTQYFGPGTRLTVL.

The chain recombines TRBV27 with TRBJ2-2, with 12 nucleotides matching TRBD2. J gave up 6 bases and V 2 bases, and 4 bases lay outside the gene matches. The CDR3 sequence is 16 residues long. Germline CDR1 is MNHEY and CDR2 is SMNVEV (reference sequence). The CDR3 loop is CASSLAGTSGPGELFF. The CDR3 bases are TGTGCCAGCAGTTTAGCAGGGACTAGCGGGCCCGGGGAGCTGTTTTTT.

This chain joins TRBV30 and TRBJ2-1, with 10 nucleotides matching TRBD2. This CDR3 is 13 amino acids long. The V gene's germline CDR1 is GTSNPN and CDR2 SVGIG (reference sequence). V lost 4 bases to trimming and J lost 6 bases; unmatched junction nucleotides: 3. The CDR3 here is CAWIKREGNEQFF. The CDR3 bases are TGTGCCTGGATTAAGCGGGAGGGCAATGAGCAGTTCTTC.

Points on this clone: The germline gene is not matched at one end of the junction; a read error may be the cause. The V gene is TRBV5-3, the J gene TRBJ1-3; TRBD1 might be the D (5 bases). TRBV5-3 is sorted into the ORF group, with uncertain function. The CDR3 length is 15 residues. The chain's CDR3 is CASSSLQGSGNTIYF. In nucleotides, the CDR3 is TGTGCCAGCAGCTCGCTTCAGGGATCGGGAAACACCATATATTTT.

The CDR3 region is CASSSRWETQYF. DNA for the CDR3: TGTGCCAGCAGCTCCCGTTGGGAGACCCAGTACTTC. The chain employs TRBV13 and TRBJ2-5; D uncertain. This CDR3 has 12 residues. CDR1 and CDR2 from the germline V gene are PRHDT and FYEKMQ (reference sequence). Trimming removed 4 bases at V and 5 bases at J, with 8 bases between. The whole variable domain, remainder taken from reference TRBV13 and TRBJ2-5, is AAGVIQSPRHLIKEKRETATLKCYPIPRHDTVYWYQQGPGQDPQFLISFYEKMQSDKGSIPDRFSAQQFSDYHSELNMSSLELGDSALYFCASSSRWETQYFGPGTRLLVL.

The rearrangement uses TRBV7-9 and TRBJ1-1; a possible D gene is TRBD1 (6 bases). The germline V gene has CDR1 SEHNR and CDR2 FQNEAQ (reference sequence). CDR3 length: 14 residues. V lost 1 base and J 5 bases, leaving 11 bases between the germline ends. CDR3 nucleotides: TGTGCCAGCAGCTTAGTGGGAGGGGGGACTGAAGCTTTCTTT. It translates to CASSLVGGGTEAFF.

The chain combines TRBV6-1 with TRBJ2-1; D gene ambiguous. Germline assignment: CDR1 MNHNS and CDR2 SASEGT. CDR3 length equals 11 residues. V lost 7 bases to trimming and J lost 4 bases, with 5 bases between them. The CDR3 reads CASTGYNEQFF. The CDR3 region has the DNA TGTGCCAGCACTGGGTACAATGAGCAGTTCTTC.

V usage is TRBV5-4 and J usage is TRBJ2-5; TRBD2 aligns across 13 bases. The CDR3 consists of 16 residues. Germline V gene data show CDR1 as SGHNT and CDR2 as YYREEE (reference sequence). Trimming removed 3 bases from V and 4 bases from J; junction bases left unmatched: 6. CDR3 in amino acids: CASSSGLAGVGETQYF. CDR3 nucleotides: TGTGCCAGCAGCTCAGGACTAGCGGGAGTCGGAGAGACCCAGTACTTC.